The clone carrying this TCR beta chain was recorded a few times. Its antigen is unknown. These data come from a study of post-analysis software for immune sequencing data. Overall study findings and caveats: When patients were compared with controls, about five TRBV segments were more frequent, TRBV5-6, TRBV5-1 and TRBV20-1 among them. Co-batched samples clustered tightly together by F measure. A significant reduction in normalized Chao1 diversity was observed in multiple sclerosis patients versus controls.

Carried by the TCR beta cDNA libraries were unique molecular identifiers. TCRdb redid the calling of the PCR reads with MiXCR, one entry per CDR3 protein. The sample holds roughly 800,000 distinct CDR3 sequences, approximately 30% seen once. The CDR3 has 15 residues. The J segment lost 5 bases and the V segment lost 3 bases, leaving 8 bases of the junction unmatched. The germline V gene has CDR1 MNHNS and CDR2 SASEGT. This receptor was obtained from a girl aged 5 to 17 with multiple sclerosis. The sequencing sample was made of blood. This sequence joins TRBV6-1 and TRBJ2-5; 8 bases map to TRBD1. In DNA form, the CDR3 reads TGTGCCAGCAGTGAGGACAGGGAGGATTGGGAGACCCAGTACTTC. It codes for CASSEDREDWETQYF.